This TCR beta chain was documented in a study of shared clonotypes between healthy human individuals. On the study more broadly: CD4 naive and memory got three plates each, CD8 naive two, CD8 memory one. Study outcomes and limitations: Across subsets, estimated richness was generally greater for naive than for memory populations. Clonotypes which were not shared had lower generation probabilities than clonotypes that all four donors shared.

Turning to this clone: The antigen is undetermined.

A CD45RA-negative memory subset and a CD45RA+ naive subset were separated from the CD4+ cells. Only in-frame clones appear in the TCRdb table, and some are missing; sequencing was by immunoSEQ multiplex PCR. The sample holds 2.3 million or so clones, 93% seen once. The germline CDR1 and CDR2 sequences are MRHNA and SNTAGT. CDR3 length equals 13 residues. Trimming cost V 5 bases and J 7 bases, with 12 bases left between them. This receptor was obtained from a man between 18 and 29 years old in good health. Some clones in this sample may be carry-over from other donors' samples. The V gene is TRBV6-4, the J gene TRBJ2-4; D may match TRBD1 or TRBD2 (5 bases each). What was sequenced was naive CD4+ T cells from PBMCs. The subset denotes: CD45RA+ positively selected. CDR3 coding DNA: TGTGCCAGCAGTCAAGGGACGGGGAACATTCAGTACTTC. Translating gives CASSQGTGNIQYF.